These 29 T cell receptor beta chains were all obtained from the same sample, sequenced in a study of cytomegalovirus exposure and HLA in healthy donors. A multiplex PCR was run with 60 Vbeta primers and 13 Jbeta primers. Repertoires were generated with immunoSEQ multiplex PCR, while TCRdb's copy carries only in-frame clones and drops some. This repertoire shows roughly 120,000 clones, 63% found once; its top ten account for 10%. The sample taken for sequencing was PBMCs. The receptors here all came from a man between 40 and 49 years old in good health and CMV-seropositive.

CDR3 residues: CASSLNREGETQYF. CDR3 bases: TGTGCCAGCTCACTAAACAGGGAAGGGGAGACCCAGTACTTC. The chain has TRBV18 and TRBJ2-5; perhaps TRBD1 as D (6 bases). The CDR3 is 14 residues long. The germline V gene encodes CDR1 KGHSH and CDR2 LQKENI. Trimming stripped 4 bases from V and 5 bases from J, with 14 bases between.

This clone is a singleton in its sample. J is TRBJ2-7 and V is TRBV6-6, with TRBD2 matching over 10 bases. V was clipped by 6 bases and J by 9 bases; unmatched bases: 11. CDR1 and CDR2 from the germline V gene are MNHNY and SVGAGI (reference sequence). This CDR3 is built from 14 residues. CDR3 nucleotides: TGTGCCAGCAGCTCGGCGGGACTAGCGATTGGGCAGTACTTC. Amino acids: CASSSAGLAIGQYF.

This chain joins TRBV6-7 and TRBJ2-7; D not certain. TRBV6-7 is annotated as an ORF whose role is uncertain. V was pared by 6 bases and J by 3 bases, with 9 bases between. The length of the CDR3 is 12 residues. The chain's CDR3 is CASSTPGYEQYF. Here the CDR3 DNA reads TGTGCCAGCAGCACCCCAGGCTACGAGCAGTACTTC.

CDR3 coding DNA: TGTGCCACCGGTCCCGGGGGGATAGGGAACACTGAAGCTTTCTTT. Translated, it gives CATGPGGIGNTEAFF. The V call is TRBV15, the J call TRBJ1-1, with D maybe TRBD1 (5 bases). Per the germline V gene, CDR1 is LNHNV and CDR2 is YYDKDF (reference sequence). V gave up 8 bases and J gave up 1 base, with 17 bases separating them. CDR3 length equals 15 residues. The variable domain in full, with the rest retrieved from reference TRBV15 and TRBJ1-1, is DAMVIQNPRYQVTQFGKPVTLSCSQTLNHNVMYWYQQKSSQAPKLLFHYYDKDFNNEADTPDNFQSRRPNTSFCFLDIRSPGLGDTAMYLCATGPGGIGNTEAFFGQGTRLTVV.

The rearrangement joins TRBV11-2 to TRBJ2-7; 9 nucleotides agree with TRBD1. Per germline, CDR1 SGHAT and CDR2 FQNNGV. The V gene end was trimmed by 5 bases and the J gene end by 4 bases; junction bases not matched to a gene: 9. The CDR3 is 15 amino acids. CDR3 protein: CASSIFSGTGYEQYF. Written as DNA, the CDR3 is TGTGCCAGCAGCATCTTCTCCGGGACAGGGTACGAGCAGTACTTC.

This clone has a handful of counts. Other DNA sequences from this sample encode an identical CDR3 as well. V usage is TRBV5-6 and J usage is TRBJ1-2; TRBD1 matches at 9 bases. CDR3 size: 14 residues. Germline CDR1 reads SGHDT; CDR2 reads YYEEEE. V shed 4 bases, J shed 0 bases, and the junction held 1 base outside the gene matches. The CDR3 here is CASSRDRANYGYTF. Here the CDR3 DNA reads TGTGCCAGCAGCCGGGACAGGGCTAACTATGGCTACACCTTC.

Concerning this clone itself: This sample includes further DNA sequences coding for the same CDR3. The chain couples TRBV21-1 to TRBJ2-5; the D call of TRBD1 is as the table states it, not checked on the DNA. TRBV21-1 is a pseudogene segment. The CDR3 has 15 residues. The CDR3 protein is CASSKPDRERETQYF. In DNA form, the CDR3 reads TGTGCCAGCAGCAAGCCCGACAGGGAGCGAGAGACCCAGTACTTC.

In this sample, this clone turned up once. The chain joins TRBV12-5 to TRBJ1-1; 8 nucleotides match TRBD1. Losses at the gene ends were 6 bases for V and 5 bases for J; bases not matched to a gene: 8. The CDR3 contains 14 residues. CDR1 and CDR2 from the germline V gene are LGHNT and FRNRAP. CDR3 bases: TGTGCTAGTGGACGTGAGGACAGGGAGACTGAAGCTTTCTTT. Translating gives CASGREDRETEAFF.

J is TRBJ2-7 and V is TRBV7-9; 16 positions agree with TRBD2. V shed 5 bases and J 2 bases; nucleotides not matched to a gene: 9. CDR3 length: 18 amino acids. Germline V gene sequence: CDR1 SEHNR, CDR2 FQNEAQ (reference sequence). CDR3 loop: CASSPRGGLAGGPYEQYF. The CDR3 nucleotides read TGTGCCAGCAGCCCTCGAGGGGGACTAGCGGGAGGGCCCTACGAGCAGTACTTC.

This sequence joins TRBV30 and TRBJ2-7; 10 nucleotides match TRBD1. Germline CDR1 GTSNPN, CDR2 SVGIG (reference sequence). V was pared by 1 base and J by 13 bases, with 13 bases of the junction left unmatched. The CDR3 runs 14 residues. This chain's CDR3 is CAWSEPGQGPPLYF. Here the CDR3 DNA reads TGTGCCTGGAGTGAGCCGGGACAGGGGCCCCCTCTTTACTTC.

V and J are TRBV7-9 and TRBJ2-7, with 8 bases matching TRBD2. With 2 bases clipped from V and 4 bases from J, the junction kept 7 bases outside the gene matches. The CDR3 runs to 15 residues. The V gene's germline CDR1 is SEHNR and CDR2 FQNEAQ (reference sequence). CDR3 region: CASSLMSGGPYEQYF. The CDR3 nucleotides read TGTGCCAGCAGCTTAATGAGCGGGGGACCTTACGAGCAGTACTTC.

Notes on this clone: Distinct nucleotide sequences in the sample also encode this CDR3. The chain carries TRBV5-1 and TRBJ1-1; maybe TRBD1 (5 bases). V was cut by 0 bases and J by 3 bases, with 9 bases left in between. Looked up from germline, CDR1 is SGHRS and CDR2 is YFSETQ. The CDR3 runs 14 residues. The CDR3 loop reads CASSLVQGDTEAFF. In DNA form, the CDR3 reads TGCGCCAGCAGCTTGGTGCAGGGCGACACTGAAGCTTTCTTT.

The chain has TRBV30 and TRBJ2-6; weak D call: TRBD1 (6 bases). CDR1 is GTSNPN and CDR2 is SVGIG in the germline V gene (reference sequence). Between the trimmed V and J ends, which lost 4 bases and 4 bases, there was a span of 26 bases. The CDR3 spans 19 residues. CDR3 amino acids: CAWTKPGSQGLSGANVLTF. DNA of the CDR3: TGTGCCTGGACTAAACCCGGCTCACAGGGCCTCTCAGGGGCCAACGTCCTGACTTTC.

Here the CDR3 DNA reads TGTGCCAGCAGCTATAGAGAAGAGACCCAGTACTTC. Protein sequence: CASSYREETQYF. The rearrangement joins TRBV7-2 to TRBJ2-5; no clear D. This CDR3 has 12 amino acids. Per germline, CDR1 SGHTA and CDR2 FQGNSA. The V end was cut by 4 bases, the J end by 3 bases, with 6 bases between.

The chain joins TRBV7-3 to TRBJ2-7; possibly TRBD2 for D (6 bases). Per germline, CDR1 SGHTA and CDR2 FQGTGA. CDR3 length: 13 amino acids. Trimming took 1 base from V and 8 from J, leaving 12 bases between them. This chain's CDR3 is CASSLIAGQKQYF. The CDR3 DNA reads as TGTGCCAGCAGCTTAATTGCGGGGCAAAAGCAGTACTTC.

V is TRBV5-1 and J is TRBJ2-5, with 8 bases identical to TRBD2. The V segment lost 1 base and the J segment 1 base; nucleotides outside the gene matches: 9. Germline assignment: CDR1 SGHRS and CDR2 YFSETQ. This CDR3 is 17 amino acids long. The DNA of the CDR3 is TGCGCCAGCAGCTTGAGGATTGTTAGCGGGGCCCAAGAGACCCAGTACTTC. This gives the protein CASSLRIVSGAQETQYF.

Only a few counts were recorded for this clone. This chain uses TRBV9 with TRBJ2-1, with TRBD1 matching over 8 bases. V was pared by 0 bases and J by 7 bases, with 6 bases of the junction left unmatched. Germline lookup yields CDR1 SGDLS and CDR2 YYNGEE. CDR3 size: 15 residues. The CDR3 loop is CASSVEAGGWNEQFF. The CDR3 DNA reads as TGTGCCAGCAGCGTAGAGGCAGGGGGCTGGAATGAGCAGTTCTTC. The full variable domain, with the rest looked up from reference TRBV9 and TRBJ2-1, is DSGVTQTPKHLITATGQRVTLRCSPRSGDLSVYWYQQSLDQGLQFLIQYYNGEERAKGNILERFSAQQFPDLHSELNLSSLELGDSALYFCASSVEAGGWNEQFFGPGTRLTVL.

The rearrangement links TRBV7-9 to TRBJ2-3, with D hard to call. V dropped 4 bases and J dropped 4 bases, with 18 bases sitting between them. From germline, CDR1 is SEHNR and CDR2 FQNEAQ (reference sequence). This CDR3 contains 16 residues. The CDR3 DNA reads TGTGCCAGCAGCTCCCAGACTGTTGGTAGCCCAGATACGCAGTATTTT. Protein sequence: CASSSQTVGSPDTQYF.

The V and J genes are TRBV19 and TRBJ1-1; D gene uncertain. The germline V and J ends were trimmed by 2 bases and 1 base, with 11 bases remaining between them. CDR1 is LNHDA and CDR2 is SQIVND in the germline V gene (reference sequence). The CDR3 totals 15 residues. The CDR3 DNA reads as TGTGCCAGTAGTATACTAGGTTATGGGAACACTGAAGCTTTCTTT. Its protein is CASSILGYGNTEAFF.

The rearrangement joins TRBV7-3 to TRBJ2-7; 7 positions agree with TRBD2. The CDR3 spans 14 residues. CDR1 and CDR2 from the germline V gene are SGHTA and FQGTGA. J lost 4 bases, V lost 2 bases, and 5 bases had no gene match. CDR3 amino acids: CASSLAGDTYEQYF. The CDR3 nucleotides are TGTGCCAGCAGCTTAGCGGGAGACACGTACGAGCAGTACTTC.

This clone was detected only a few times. CDR3 DNA: TGTGCCAGTAGTCCTTCGGGACAGGGTAACCAGCCCCAGCATTTT. This gives the protein CASSPSGQGNQPQHF. The genes are TRBV19 and TRBJ1-5, with TRBD1 identical over 9 bases. With 5 bases clipped from V and 7 bases from J, the junction kept 9 bases outside the gene matches. The V gene's germline CDR1 is LNHDA and CDR2 SQIVND (reference sequence). This CDR3 has 15 amino acids.

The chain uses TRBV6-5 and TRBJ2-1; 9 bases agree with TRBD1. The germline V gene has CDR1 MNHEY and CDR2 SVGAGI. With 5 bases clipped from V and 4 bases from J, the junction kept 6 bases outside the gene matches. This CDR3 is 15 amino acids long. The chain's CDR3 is CASSRQGVLYNEQFF. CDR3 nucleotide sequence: TGTGCCAGCAGTCGACAGGGGGTACTTTACAATGAGCAGTTCTTC.

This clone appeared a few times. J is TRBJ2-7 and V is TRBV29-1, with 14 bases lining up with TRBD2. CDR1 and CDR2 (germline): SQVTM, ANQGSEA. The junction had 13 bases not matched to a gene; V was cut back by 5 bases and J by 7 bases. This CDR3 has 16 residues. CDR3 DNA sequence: TGCAGCGTTACTCTGGGACTAGCGGGAGACCGGGGGGAGCAGTACTTC. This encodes CSVTLGLAGDRGEQYF.

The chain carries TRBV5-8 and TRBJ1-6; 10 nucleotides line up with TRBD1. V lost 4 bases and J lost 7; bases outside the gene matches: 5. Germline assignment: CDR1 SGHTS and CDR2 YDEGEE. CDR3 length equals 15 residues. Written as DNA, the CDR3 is TGTGCCAGCAGCGTACCGGGACAGGGGAATTCACCCCTCCACTTT. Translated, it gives CASSVPGQGNSPLHF.

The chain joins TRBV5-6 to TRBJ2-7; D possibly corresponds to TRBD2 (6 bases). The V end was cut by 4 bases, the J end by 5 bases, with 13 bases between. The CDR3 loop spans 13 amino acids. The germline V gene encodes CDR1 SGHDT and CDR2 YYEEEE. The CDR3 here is CASSAYSGDEQYF. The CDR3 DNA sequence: TGTGCCAGCAGCGCCTACTCGGGGGACGAGCAGTACTTC.

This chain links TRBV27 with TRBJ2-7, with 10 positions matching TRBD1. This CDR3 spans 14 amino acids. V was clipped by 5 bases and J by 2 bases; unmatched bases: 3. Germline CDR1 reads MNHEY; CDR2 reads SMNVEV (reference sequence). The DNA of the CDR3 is TGTGCCAGCAGTCGGGACAGGGGACCCTACGAGCAGTACTTC. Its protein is CASSRDRGPYEQYF.

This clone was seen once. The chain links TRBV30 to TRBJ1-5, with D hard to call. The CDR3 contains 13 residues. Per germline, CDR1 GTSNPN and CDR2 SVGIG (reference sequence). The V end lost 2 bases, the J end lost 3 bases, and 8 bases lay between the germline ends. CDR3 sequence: CAWSTTTNQPQHF. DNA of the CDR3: TGTGCCTGGAGTACAACTACCAATCAGCCCCAGCATTTT.

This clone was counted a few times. CDR3 loop: CASTLLEQYF. CDR3 coding DNA: TGTGCCAGCACCCTTTTGGAGCAGTACTTC. The genes are TRBV2 and TRBJ2-7; D call uncertain. This CDR3 region has 10 residues. Germline CDR1 reads SNHLY; CDR2 reads FYNNEI. The V end was cut by 7 bases, the J end by 7 bases, with 8 bases between.

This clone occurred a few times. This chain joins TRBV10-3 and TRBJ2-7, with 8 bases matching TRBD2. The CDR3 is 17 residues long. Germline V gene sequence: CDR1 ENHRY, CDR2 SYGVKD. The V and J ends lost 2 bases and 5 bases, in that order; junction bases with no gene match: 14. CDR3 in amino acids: CAISEGDSGNFPHEQYF. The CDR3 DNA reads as TGTGCCATCAGTGAGGGGGATAGCGGGAACTTCCCCCACGAGCAGTACTTC.